Each of the 15 T cell receptor beta chains below was sequenced from the same sample in a study of metastatic and nonmetastatic thyroid tumors. TCRdb used MiXCR to call clones anew from the PCR reads. The table includes about 38,000 clones, 40% to 55% detected once. Every patient was untreated before thyroid surgery. Material: tumor tissue. These receptors originate from a male donor with papillary thyroid cancer or a benign thyroid nodule (not recorded which). Some clones in this sample may be carry-over from other donors' samples.

This clone showed up just once. This chain links TRBV7-2 with TRBJ2-7, with 7 bases fitting TRBD1. CDR3 length: 14 residues. V shed 10 bases and J 0 bases; nucleotides not matched to a gene: 9. The V gene's germline CDR1 is SGHTA and CDR2 FQGNSA. CDR3 nucleotides: TGTGCCACCGCCCCTAGGGGGCTCTCCTACGAGCAGTACTTC. It yields the protein CATAPRGLSYEQYF.

This clone was counted a single time. This rearrangement joins TRBV18 to TRBJ1-5; TRBD1 is a possible D gene (6 bases). Trimming removed 3 bases from V and 3 bases from J, with 15 bases in between. Germline V gene data show CDR1 as KGHSH and CDR2 as LQKENI. The CDR3 runs to 16 residues. The DNA of the CDR3 is TGTGCCAGCTCACCCGAGGCAGGGGTCATCAATCAGCCCCAGCATTTT. Encoded protein: CASSPEAGVINQPQHF.

This clone was observed a handful of times. This chain uses TRBV3-1 with TRBJ2-7; the match to TRBD2 covers 11 bases. The junction had 7 bases not matched to a gene; V was cut back by 4 bases and J by 5 bases. CDR3 length: 15 amino acids. Per germline, CDR1 LGHDT and CDR2 YNNKEL (reference sequence). Here the CDR3 reads CASSRLLAGVDEQYF. In DNA form, the CDR3 reads TGTGCCAGCAGCCGCCTACTAGCGGGAGTTGACGAGCAGTACTTC.

This clone came up once. V gene TRBV11-2 combines with J gene TRBJ2-5; D gene uncertain. Per germline, CDR1 SGHAT and CDR2 FQNNGV. The germline V and J ends were trimmed by 5 bases and 4 bases, with 8 bases remaining between them. There are 12 residues in the CDR3. CDR3 protein: CASSRPRETQYF. In nucleotides, the CDR3 is TGTGCCAGCAGCCGCCCTAGAGAGACCCAGTACTTC.

The rearrangement uses TRBV19 and TRBJ2-1; TRBD2 matches at 9 bases. V gave up 5 bases and J gave up 4 bases; unmatched junction bases: 9. CDR3 length equals 16 residues. CDR1 is LNHDA and CDR2 is SQIVND in the germline V gene (reference sequence). CDR3 protein: CASSDGTSRDYNEQFF. The CDR3 DNA sequence: TGTGCCAGTAGTGACGGGACTAGCCGCGATTACAATGAGCAGTTCTTC.

This chain connects TRBV19 to TRBJ2-3; 8 positions match TRBD2. Germline assignment: CDR1 LNHDA and CDR2 SQIVND (reference sequence). V was clipped by 0 bases and J by 0 bases; unmatched bases: 11. CDR3 length: 19 residues. CDR3 DNA sequence: TGTGCCAGTAGTATAGACGTCTATGGAGCGGGGGTTAGCACAGATACGCAGTATTTT. The encoded protein is CASSIDVYGAGVSTDTQYF.

In the case of this clone: The conserved closing phenylalanine or tryptophan is absent in this CDR3, likely reflecting a read error. Because the CDR3's place on the DNA is in doubt, the DNA is left out and the CDR3 is given as listed by TCRdb. The V call is TRBV3-1, the J call TRBJ2-1; the table's D call of TRBD2 was not tested on the DNA. The CDR3 has 16 amino acids, counting both end residues. CDR1 is LGHDT and CDR2 is YNNKEL in the germline V gene (reference sequence). CDR3: CASSQVPSGQHNERFL.

This clone was detected a few times. The V call is TRBV6-2 or TRBV6-3, the J call TRBJ1-1, with D hard to call. Germline V gene sequence: CDR1 MNHEY, CDR2 SVGEGT. This CDR3 has 13 residues. The V and J ends lost 5 bases and 6 bases respectively, with 13 bases between them. CDR3 loop: CASSPKRASEAFF. CDR3 nucleotides: TGTGCCAGCAGTCCCAAGAGGGCCTCTGAAGCTTTCTTT.

A few counts support this clone. The V call is TRBV10-3, the J call TRBJ1-2, with D unclear. This CDR3 has 14 amino acids. V was pared by 4 bases and J by 8 bases, with 17 bases between. CDR1 and CDR2 from the germline V gene are ENHRY and SYGVKD. The CDR3 sequence: CAISGDQIRWGYTF. The CDR3, as DNA: TGTGCCATCAGTGGTGACCAAATCAGATGGGGCTACACCTTC.

This clone was detected only a few times. The chain joins TRBV11-3 to TRBJ2-3, with D uncertain. The V and J ends lost 5 bases and 2 bases respectively, with 14 bases between them. The length of the CDR3 is 15 residues. Germline V gene data show CDR1 as SGHNT and CDR2 as YENEEA. CDR3 protein: CASSPLFRFTDTQYF. The CDR3 nucleotides read TGTGCCAGCAGCCCCCTCTTTCGGTTCACAGATACGCAGTATTTT.

The chain links TRBV11-2 to TRBJ2-1; TRBD1 matches at 7 bases. CDR1 and CDR2 (germline): SGHAT, FQNNGV. This CDR3 has 11 residues. The V segment lost 4 bases and the J segment 15 bases; nucleotides outside the gene matches: 6. DNA of the CDR3: TGTGCCAGCAGCTCCGGACAGGCGGGGTTCTTC. The encoded protein is CASSSGQAGFF.

This clone was counted at least ten times. This sequence joins TRBV6-1 and TRBJ1-2; D not certain. This CDR3 is built from 14 residues. CDR1 is MNHNS and CDR2 is SASEGT in the germline V gene. V lost 6 bases and J lost 3, with 14 bases in between. The CDR3 DNA is TGTGCCAGCAGACCCATCGACGGGCACTATGGCTACACCTTC. The encoded protein is CASRPIDGHYGYTF.

This chain connects TRBV2 to TRBJ1-6; D is undetermined. CDR3 length equals 18 residues. V lost 5 bases and J lost 5, with 22 bases in between. Per the germline V gene, CDR1 is SNHLY and CDR2 is FYNNEI. The CDR3 bases are TGTGCCAGCAGTCGAACCCGCAGGCAACGGGCGAATAATTCACCCCTCCACTTT. This sequence encodes CASSRTRRQRANNSPLHF.

This CDR3 is CACLGQGVLPEAFF. CDR3 coding DNA: TGTGCCTGCCTAGGACAGGGGGTTCTTCCTGAAGCTTTCTTT. The chain couples TRBV30 to TRBJ1-1, with 10 bases matching TRBD1. V lost 6 bases to trimming and J lost 6 bases; unmatched junction nucleotides: 10. This CDR3 region has 14 residues. The V gene's germline CDR1 is GTSNPN and CDR2 SVGIG (reference sequence).

Only a few counts were recorded for this clone. The V and J genes are TRBV10-3 and TRBJ1-1; D possibly corresponds to TRBD1 (5 bases). The CDR3 has 14 amino acids. Germline assignment: CDR1 ENHRY and CDR2 SYGVKD. Trimming pared 5 bases from V and 3 bases from J, leaving 13 bases between. The CDR3 here is CAISNDGGDTEAFF. CDR3 nucleotides: TGTGCCATCAGTAACGACGGGGGGGACACTGAAGCTTTCTTT.